These 14 T cell receptor beta chains were sequenced from one sample in a study of T cell clonality in common variable immunodeficiency. The method was immunoSEQ multiplex PCR; TCRdb's version includes in-frame clones alone and lacks a portion of them. The specimen gives roughly 70,000 clones without singletons; the ten biggest hold 1.7%. The sequenced material came from peripheral blood mononuclear cells. Receptor source: a person aged 18 to 70 in good health.

On this clone: From the germline J gene comes the end of the CDR3, since the read stops 3 residues before it. The chain joins TRBV2 to TRBJ1-5, with D tentatively TRBD1 (6 bases). The CDR3 is 15 residues long. Trimming took off 6 bases at V and 3 bases at J, with 15 bases between the two ends. CDR1 and CDR2 from the germline V gene are SNHLY and FYNNEI. CDR3 in amino acids: CASSARRDNNQPQHF. Partial CDR3 DNA: TGTGCCAGCAGCGCCCGGCGGGACAACAATCAGCCC.

Only a few counts were recorded for this clone. The read comes to an end 3 residues before the CDR3 does, leaving the germline J gene to fill in the end. The chain carries TRBV10-2 and TRBJ1-2, with 7 bases matching TRBD1. Germline loops: CDR1 WSHSY, CDR2 SAAADI. The junction had 8 bases not matched to a gene; V was cut back by 8 bases and J by 2 bases. CDR3 size: 14 residues. CDR3 sequence: CASQKQGLNYGYTF. The covered CDR3 bases are TGCGCCAGCCAAAAACAGGGGTTGAACTATGGC.

This clone was detected many times. With the read ending 3 residues before the CDR3 end, the germline J gene is used to fill in that end. The chain recombines TRBV29-1 with TRBJ2-5; 8 nucleotides agree with TRBD2. V was clipped by 0 bases and J by 5 bases; unmatched bases: 2. The CDR3 runs 13 residues. Germline V gene data show CDR1 as SQVTM and CDR2 as ANQGSEA. CDR3 sequence reads: CSVEEAGVETQYF. The covered CDR3 bases are TGCAGCGTTGAAGAAGCGGGGGTGGAGACC. The complete variable domain, with remaining parts taken from reference TRBV29-1 and TRBJ2-5, reads SAVISQKPSRDICQRGTSLTIQCQVDSQVTMMFWYRQQPGQSLTLIATANQGSEATYESGFVIDKFPISRPNLTFSTLTVSNMSPEDSSIYLCSVEEAGVETQYFGPGTRLLVL.

This clone has ten or more counts. The read is 3 residues too short to cover the CDR3 end, so that end is filled in from the germline J gene. This chain connects TRBV19 to TRBJ1-4, with 7 bases that match TRBD1. The CDR3 sequence is 14 residues long. Germline assignment: CDR1 LNHDA and CDR2 SQIVND (reference sequence). V was clipped by 4 bases and J by 6 bases; unmatched bases: 5. The CDR3 sequence: CASSTRRGDEKLFF. The CDR3 DNA, read in part, is TGTGCCAGTAGTACGCGCAGGGGGGATGAAAAA. The full variable domain, its missing parts supplied by reference TRBV19 and TRBJ1-4, is DGGITQSPKYLFRKEGQNVTLSCEQNLNHDAMYWYRQDPGQGLRLIYYSQIVNDFQKGDIAEGYSVSREKKESFPLTVTSAQKNPTAFYLCASSTRRGDEKLFFGSGTQLSVL.

This clone was detected only a few times. With the read ending 3 residues before the CDR3 end, the germline J gene is used to fill in that end. The chain links TRBV7-9 to TRBJ2-5, with 8 bases fitting TRBD1. Germline V gene data show CDR1 as SEHNR and CDR2 as FQNEAQ (reference sequence). The ends lost 5 bases at V and 5 bases at J; junction bases unmatched: 10. This CDR3 contains 15 residues. The CDR3 loop reads CASSRSGGAGETQYF. Partial CDR3 DNA: TGTGCCAGCAGCCGGTCAGGGGGCGCGGGGGAGACC.

In its sample, this clone was seen many times. The CDR3 is cut off 3 residues early in the read; its end comes from the germline J gene. This chain connects TRBV2 to TRBJ1-1, with D unresolved. The germline V gene encodes CDR1 SNHLY and CDR2 FYNNEI. The CDR3 sequence is 11 residues long. CDR3 bases read: TGTGCCAGCAGGCAAGCGCTCGAA. This codes for CASRQALE. The full CDR3 is CASRQALEAFF.

There are many counts of this clone. The read comes to an end 3 residues before the CDR3 does, leaving the germline J gene to fill in the end. The V gene is TRBV2, the J gene TRBJ1-6, with no clear D. In germline, CDR1 is SNHLY, CDR2 FYNNEI. The CDR3 extends over 15 amino acids. The V end lost 7 bases, the J end lost 6 bases, and 16 bases lay between the germline ends. CDR3 protein: CASKSSDTLNSPLHF. CDR3 bases read: TGTGCCAGCAAGAGTTCCGACACTCTTAATTCACCC.

This clone was seen repeatedly, ten times or more. The CDR3 is cut off 3 residues early in the read; its end comes from the germline J gene. This rearrangement joins TRBV20-1 to TRBJ2-3; 9 nucleotides align to TRBD2. Per germline, CDR1 DFQATT and CDR2 SNEGSKA (reference sequence). Losses at the gene ends were 6 bases for V and 5 bases for J; bases not matched to a gene: 6. This CDR3 region has 13 residues. The CDR3 protein is CSAQREVRDTQYF. The CDR3 DNA, read in part, is TGCAGTGCCCAGCGGGAGGTCAGAGATACG.

In its sample, this clone was seen many times. Sequencing ends 3 residues short of the CDR3 end; the germline J gene provides the rest. The V gene is TRBV30, the J gene TRBJ1-1; D gene unclear. The CDR3 contains 14 residues. V was pared by 6 bases and J by 1 base, with 15 bases between. CDR1 is GTSNPN and CDR2 is SVGIG in the germline V gene (reference sequence). The CDR3 here is CACLLARRNTEAFF. The sequenced CDR3 bases are TGTGCCTGCCTCCTGGCACGAAGGAACACTGAA.

This clone was seen repeatedly, ten times or more. The read finishes 3 residues shy of the CDR3 end, and the germline J gene is used to complete it. The chain links TRBV7-8 to TRBJ1-5; 7 nucleotides line up with TRBD1. Looked up from germline, CDR1 is SGHVS and CDR2 is FQNEAQ. The trim removed 5 bases at V and 3 bases at J, leaving 4 bases unmatched. This CDR3 region has 14 residues. The CDR3 DNA, read in part, is TGTGCCAGCAGCCCCGGGACAGTCAATCAGCCC. Translation: CASSPGTVNQP. The full CDR3 protein reads CASSPGTVNQPQHF. Based on the CDR3 plus reference TRBV7-8 and TRBJ1-5, the full variable domain is GAGVSQSPRYKVAKRGQDVALRCDPISGHVSLFWYQQALGQGPEFLTYFQNEAQLDKSGLPSDRFFAERPEGSVSTLKIQRTQQEDSAVYLCASSPGTVNQPQHFGDGTRLSIL.

In this sample, this clone turned up many times. Sequencing ends 3 residues short of the CDR3 end; the germline J gene provides the rest. V is TRBV19 and J is TRBJ1-3, with a weak D call TRBD1 (5 bases). CDR1 is LNHDA, CDR2 SQIVND, per germline (reference sequence). Trimming left V 7 bases short and J 2 bases short, with 9 bases between. This CDR3 spans 13 amino acids. CDR3 residues: CASNSGPGNTIYF. The CDR3 DNA, read in part, is TGTGCCAGTAATTCAGGGCCTGGAAACACC.

This clone was recorded at least ten times. The sequenced fragment ends 3 residues before the CDR3 boundary, so the rest is inferred from the germline J gene. The chain joins TRBV5-1 to TRBJ1-6; no reliable D call. The CDR3 is 13 amino acids. Germline V gene data show CDR1 as SGHRS and CDR2 as YFSETQ. Trimming removed 4 bases from V and 9 bases from J, with 11 bases in between. The CDR3 here is CASSAAGSSPLHF. Incomplete CDR3 DNA: TGCGCCAGCAGCGCGGCGGGGTCTTCACCC.

This clone appeared many times. The CDR3 end is not reached by the read, which stops 3 residues before it; the germline J gene fills it in. V gene TRBV10-1 combines with J gene TRBJ2-5; 8 nucleotides align to TRBD1. The CDR3 runs 13 residues. V lost 5 bases to trimming and J lost 7 bases; unmatched junction nucleotides: 6. Germline V gene lookup returns CDR1 WNHNN and CDR2 SYGVQD (reference sequence). The CDR3 sequence is CASSPGQGGTQYF. The sequenced CDR3 bases are TGCGCCAGCAGTCCTGGACAGGGTGGGACC.

As concerns this clone: The read comes to an end 3 residues before the CDR3 does, leaving the germline J gene to fill in the end. V usage is TRBV2 and J usage is TRBJ1-2, with D perhaps matching TRBD1 (6 bases). The CDR3 consists of 13 residues. Germline CDR1 SNHLY, CDR2 FYNNEI. The CDR3 region is CASSETGLRGYTF. The sequenced part of the CDR3 DNA is TGTGCCAGCAGTGAAACAGGGTTGCGCGGC.